The 16 T cell receptor beta chains given below trace back to one sample, sequenced in a study of T cell repertoires in cytomegalovirus infection. TCRdb recomputed calls from the reads with MiXCR, one row per CDR3 protein. This sample yields around 180,000 distinct CDR3 sequences, of which around 20% are seen a single time; around 3.1% belongs to the top ten. Material for sequencing was PBMCs. Every receptor here comes from a human donor in good health (CMV status not recorded). Some clones in this sample may be carry-over from other donors' samples.

This clonotype turned up a few times. The V and J genes are TRBV11-2 and TRBJ1-2, with D possibly being TRBD1 (5 bases). This CDR3 is 14 amino acids long. Trimming took 4 bases from V and 5 from J, leaving 14 bases between them. Germline loops: CDR1 SGHAT, CDR2 FQNNGV. The CDR3: CASSSHRDGYGYTF. DNA for the CDR3: TGTGCCAGCAGCTCCCACCGGGACGGTTATGGCTACACCTTC.

This clonotype was counted at least ten times. V usage is TRBV25-1 and J usage is TRBJ1-4; 7 nucleotides line up with TRBD1. Germline lookup yields CDR1 MGHDK and CDR2 SYGVNS. CDR3 length: 17 residues. After removal of 4 bases from V and 6 bases from J, the junction contained 14 bases not matched to a gene. The CDR3 region has the DNA TGTGCCAGCAGTGGGGCCCTTAGAGGGGGCGCGGATGAAAAACTGTTTTTT. It specifies CASSGALRGGADEKLFF.

In the case of this clonotype: A much more abundant neighbour one base away suggests this may be a read error. The chain employs TRBV28 and TRBJ1-2; 7 positions agree with TRBD1. Germline values: CDR1 MDHEN, CDR2 SYDVKM. This CDR3 spans 13 amino acids. The V gene end was trimmed by 8 bases and the J gene end by 8 bases; junction bases not matched to a gene: 11. CDR3 in amino acids: CASRQGGTWGYTF. CDR3 sequence (DNA): TGTGCCAGCCGGCAAGGGGGCACATGGGGCTACACCTTC.

This clonotype has ten or more counts. The chain is built from TRBV7-2 and TRBJ1-1, with TRBD1 matching over 7 bases. Germline CDR1 reads SGHTA; CDR2 reads FQGNSA. The CDR3 loop spans 15 amino acids. V lost 1 base to trimming and J lost 1 base; unmatched junction nucleotides: 3. CDR3 protein: CASSLESGGNTEAFF. CDR3 bases: TGTGCCAGCAGCTTAGAATCAGGGGGGAACACTGAAGCTTTCTTT.

This clonotype has a handful of counts. V is TRBV7-6 and J is TRBJ2-7, with 8 bases fitting TRBD2. The CDR3 contains 15 residues. From germline, CDR1 is SGHVS and CDR2 FNYEAQ. V lost 2 bases to trimming and J lost 5 bases; unmatched junction nucleotides: 8. CDR3: CASSLYGSGADEQYF. The CDR3, as DNA: TGTGCCAGCAGCTTATACGGTAGCGGGGCGGACGAGCAGTACTTC.

The chain recombines TRBV11-3 with TRBJ2-6; D is ambiguous. Germline CDR1 reads SGHNT; CDR2 reads YENEEA. The V end was cut by 0 bases, the J end by 1 base, with 7 bases between. The CDR3 consists of 16 residues. The CDR3 reads CASSLETGSGANVLTF. Written as DNA, the CDR3 is TGTGCCAGCAGCTTAGAAACCGGGTCTGGGGCCAACGTCCTGACTTTC.

Many counts were recorded for this clonotype. The chain uses TRBV7-3 and TRBJ2-3; a possible D gene is TRBD2 (6 bases). This CDR3 is built from 12 residues. Trimming stripped 5 bases from V and 9 bases from J, with 12 bases between. Germline assignment: CDR1 SGHTA and CDR2 FQGTGA. The CDR3 loop reads CASSPEGSTQYF. In nucleotides, the CDR3 is TGTGCCAGCAGCCCGGAGGGAAGCACGCAGTATTTT.

This clonotype was recorded at least ten times. The rearrangement links TRBV7-2 to TRBJ1-2, with D unclear. This CDR3 region has 14 residues. From germline, CDR1 is SGHTA and CDR2 FQGNSA. V lost 5 bases to trimming and J lost 1 base, with 11 bases between them. In DNA, the CDR3 is TGTGCCAGCAGCCTGGGAGGGAGTAACTATGGCTACACCTTC. Translation: CASSLGGSNYGYTF.

This chain connects TRBV14 to TRBJ2-4, with 14 bases that match TRBD2. Trimming cost V 4 bases and J 3 bases; bases outside gene matches: 20. The CDR3 covers 22 residues. Looked up from germline, CDR1 is SGHDN and CDR2 is FVKESK. In DNA, the CDR3 is TGTGCCAGCAGCCTGGGACTAGCGGGAGCGTTTTCCGGCGGGAAGGACAAAAACATTCAGTACTTC. Translating it yields CASSLGLAGAFSGGKDKNIQYF.

Ten or more counts support this clonotype. J is TRBJ1-2 and V is TRBV11-2; D might be TRBD1 (5 bases). This CDR3 contains 19 residues. The germline gives CDR1 SGHAT, CDR2 FQNNGV. Trimming stripped 5 bases from V and 3 bases from J, with 28 bases between. CDR3 region: CASSETNRAGPGVDYGYTF. DNA of the CDR3: TGTGCCAGCAGCGAAACCAACCGGGCAGGGCCCGGAGTGGACTATGGCTACACCTTC.

The table lists this clonotype with a few counts. This rearrangement joins TRBV20-1 to TRBJ1-5; tentative D call: TRBD1 (5 bases). Germline V gene lookup returns CDR1 DFQATT and CDR2 SNEGSKA (reference sequence). Trimming removed 6 bases from V and 9 bases from J, with 15 bases in between. This CDR3 has 12 residues. The CDR3 region is CSAHEGQGPQHF. The CDR3 DNA reads TGCAGTGCCCATGAGGGCCAGGGGCCCCAGCATTTT.

The V and J genes are TRBV20-1 and TRBJ2-3; 11 bases align to TRBD2. CDR3 length: 15 residues. CDR1 and CDR2 from the germline V gene are DFQATT and SNEGSKA (reference sequence). Trimming at V came to 3 bases and at J to 0 bases, leaving 2 bases not matched to a gene. The CDR3 is CSASTSGGSTDTQYF. CDR3 DNA sequence: TGCAGTGCTAGTACTAGCGGGGGCAGCACAGATACGCAGTATTTT.

The rearrangement links TRBV6-5 to TRBJ1-3, with a possible D match to TRBD1 (5 bases). In germline, CDR1 is MNHEY, CDR2 SVGAGI. The CDR3 sequence is 16 residues long. V dropped 7 bases and J dropped 4 bases, with 20 bases sitting between them. The CDR3 DNA is TGTGCCAGCATGCCTAGGACACCGAGAACGGGAAACACCATATATTTT. It is translated as CASMPRTPRTGNTIYF.

The V gene is TRBV9, the J gene TRBJ1-6, with D possibly being TRBD1 (6 bases). This CDR3 is built from 13 residues. V was trimmed by 3 bases and J by 7 bases, leaving 8 bases between them. From germline, CDR1 is SGDLS and CDR2 YYNGEE. The CDR3 DNA reads TGTGCCAGCAGCGAAACAGGGAATTCACCCCTCCACTTT. Amino acids: CASSETGNSPLHF.

This clonotype was observed a few times. The chain employs TRBV7-9 and TRBJ1-4; TRBD1 agrees at 7 bases. Germline V lookup: CDR1 SEHNR, CDR2 FQNEAQ (reference sequence). The V segment lost 5 bases and the J segment 0 bases; nucleotides outside the gene matches: 12. The CDR3 length is 18 residues. The CDR3 protein is CASSPTSGTAATNEKLFF. The CDR3 nucleotides read TGTGCCAGCAGCCCGACGTCCGGGACAGCAGCAACTAATGAAAAACTGTTTTTT.

Only a few counts were recorded for this clonotype. This chain connects TRBV27 to TRBJ2-7; TRBD2 matches 9 bases. After removal of 3 bases from V and 3 bases from J, the junction contained 3 bases not matched to a gene. The CDR3 totals 14 residues. CDR1 is MNHEY and CDR2 is SMNVEV in the germline V gene (reference sequence). The CDR3 loop is CASSFSSGIYEQYF. CDR3 sequence (DNA): TGTGCCAGCAGTTTTTCTAGCGGGATCTACGAGCAGTACTTC.